This entry describes one T cell receptor (beta chain). The data were taken from a study of blood T cell repertoires in COVID-19. Study as a whole: Specimens from acute and convalescent COVID-19 originated in the United States, Italy and Spain. From T cells, B-cell-depleted T cells, or PBMCs came the material, which was cDNA or gDNA.

With V trimmed by 5 bases and J by 4 bases, 8 bases remained unmatched. CDR3 length: 15 residues. CDR1 LGHNA and CDR2 YSLEER come from the germline V gene. Authors' processing steps: Reference gene primer amplification gave nucleated cell count estimates. The protocol was immunoSEQ multiplex PCR, while the TCRdb copy is restricted to in-frame clones and leaves out a portion. V, J and clone size reflect that table, while D and trimming were determined from the DNA. In the table there are roughly 81,000 clones, approximately 86% of which are singletons. The sequencing sample was made of peripheral blood. The TCR comes from a man aged 40-50 years with acute or convalescent COVID-19. The chain employs TRBV4-3 and TRBJ1-5; 7 bases align to TRBD1. The CDR3 is CASSSQARGNQPQHF. The CDR3 DNA is TGCGCCAGCAGCTCCCAGGCCAGGGGGAATCAGCCCCAGCATTTT.